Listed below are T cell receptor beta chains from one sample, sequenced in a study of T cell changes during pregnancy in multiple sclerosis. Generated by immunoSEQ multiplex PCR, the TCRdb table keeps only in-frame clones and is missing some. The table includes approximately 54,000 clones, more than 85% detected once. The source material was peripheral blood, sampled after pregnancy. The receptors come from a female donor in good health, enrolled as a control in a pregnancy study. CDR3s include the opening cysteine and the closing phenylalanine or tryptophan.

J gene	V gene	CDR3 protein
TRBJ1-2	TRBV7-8	CASSPPDSYNYGYTF
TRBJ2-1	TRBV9	CASSVGGSGSVRGEQFF
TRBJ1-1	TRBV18	CASSLYHPGGNTEAFF
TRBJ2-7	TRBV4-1	CASSRTESAYEQYF
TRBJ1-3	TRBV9	CASSVGTGGSGNTIYF
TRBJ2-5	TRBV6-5	CASSQGGTGETQYF
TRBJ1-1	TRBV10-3	CAIRRSMNTEAFF
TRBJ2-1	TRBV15	CATSRGTGDYNEQFF
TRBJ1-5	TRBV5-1	CASSPDRSNQPQHF
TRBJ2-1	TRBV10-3	CAISGGGVGEQFF
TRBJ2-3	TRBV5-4	CASSPHPAELADTQYF
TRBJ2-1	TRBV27	CASSLYPRFF
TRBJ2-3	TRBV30	CAWGRTGQSTDTQYF